The clone carrying this T cell receptor beta chain was detected many times. Its antigen is not identified. This entry is derived from a study of identical twins. General observations from the study: Modelling underestimated the level of out-of-frame TCR alpha sharing observed in monozygotic twins. Twins shared beta out-of-frame sequences in excess, but this excess was weaker. Clonotypes of the beta chain that were abundant in cord blood carried fewer insertions (memory repertoires showed none). For out-of-frame alpha sequences shared by twins, low generation probability was in excess.

TCRdb ran MiXCR on the 5' RACE reads and lists one entry per CDR3 protein. The sample includes around 1.7 million distinct CDR3 sequences, around 29% of them seen just once. CDR3 length equals 13 residues. Germline V gene lookup returns CDR1 SQVTM and CDR2 ANQGSEA. Trimming took 6 bases from V and 4 from J, leaving 13 bases between them. The chain couples TRBV29-1 to TRBJ2-1; weak D call: TRBD1 (5 bases). The source material was cord blood. The TCR sequence derives from a newborn girl in good health. The CDR3 region has the DNA TGCAGCGTAATCCGGACAATTTACAATGAGCAGTTCTTC. Protein product: CSVIRTIYNEQFF.